The T cell receptor beta chain described here comes from a study of T cell changes during pregnancy in multiple sclerosis. CDR1 and CDR2 (germline): SGDLS, YYNGEE. V lost 5 bases and J lost 7; bases outside the gene matches: 22. This CDR3 region has 19 residues. The count of this clone is one. Sequenced by immunoSEQ multiplex PCR; TCRdb stores in-frame clones only, minus some. The table includes tens of thousands of clones, roughly 90% detected once. J is TRBJ1-4 and V is TRBV9, with TRBD1 matching over 8 bases. This receptor was identified in a female donor with multiple sclerosis, enrolled in a pregnancy study. The sequenced sample was CD8+ T cells from peripheral blood mononuclear cells, obtained before pregnancy. This chain's CDR3 is CASRATAGRDRPLREKLFF. CDR3 DNA: TGTGCCAGCAGGGCAACCGCCGGCCGGGACAGGCCATTACGTGAAAAACTGTTTTTT.